This passage covers 20 T cell receptor beta chains from one sample sequenced in a study of blood T cell repertoires in COVID-19. The method was immunoSEQ multiplex PCR; TCRdb's version includes in-frame clones alone and lacks a portion of them. Of around 140,000 clones in the sample, about 76% were seen once. The sequencing sample was made of peripheral blood. The receptor set was obtained from a woman aged 55-70 years with active or convalescent COVID-19.

This chain uses TRBV6-2 or TRBV6-3 with TRBJ2-1; 7 bases are a match to TRBD2. The V gene end was trimmed by 6 bases and the J gene end by 8 bases; junction bases not matched to a gene: 13. This CDR3 comprises 15 residues. Germline CDR1 MNHEY, CDR2 SVGEGT. In DNA, the CDR3 is TGTGCCAGCAGCCTACCGACTAGCTCCTTAGATGAGCAGTTCTTC. It encodes CASSLPTSSLDEQFF.

V usage is TRBV3-1 (or the pseudogene TRBV3-2) and J usage is TRBJ2-5, with TRBD2 as a possible D gene (6 bases). Germline-derived CDR1 and CDR2 are LGHDT and YNNKEL (reference sequence). V dropped 3 bases and J dropped 5 bases, with 13 bases sitting between them. The CDR3 length is 14 residues. The CDR3: CASSHWDFSETQYF. The CDR3 DNA sequence: TGTGCCAGCAGCCATTGGGACTTCTCGGAGACCCAGTACTTC.

The rearrangement links TRBV9 to TRBJ2-1, with 7 positions matching TRBD2. The length of the CDR3 is 15 residues. Germline V gives CDR1 SGDLS, CDR2 YYNGEE. V was pared by 0 bases and J by 15 bases, with 15 bases of the junction left unmatched. This CDR3 is CASSVGWASGLPAFF. Written as DNA, the CDR3 is TGTGCCAGCAGCGTAGGGTGGGCTAGCGGACTCCCGGCGTTCTTC.

This chain links TRBV28 with TRBJ2-3; TRBD2 is a possible D gene (5 bases). The CDR3 runs to 15 residues. The V gene's germline CDR1 is MDHEN and CDR2 SYDVKM. V was cut by 7 bases and J by 2 bases, with 16 bases left in between. CDR3 DNA sequence: TGTGCCAGCAATCCTTATTGGGAGATCACAGATACGCAGTATTTT. Amino acids: CASNPYWEITDTQYF. The complete variable domain, with remaining parts taken from reference TRBV28 and TRBJ2-3, reads DVKVTQSSRYLVKRTGEKVFLECVQDMDHENMFWYRQDPGLGLRLIYFSYDVKMKEKGDIPEGYSVSREKKERFSLILESASTNQTSMYLCASNPYWEITDTQYFGPGTRLTVL.

V is TRBV6-2 or TRBV6-3 and J is TRBJ2-1; tentative D call: TRBD1 (6 bases). Germline-derived CDR1 and CDR2 are MNHEY and SVGEGT. Trimming removed 2 bases from V and 2 bases from J, with 7 bases in between. The CDR3 runs to 14 residues. The CDR3 protein is CASSYRGTYNEQFF. CDR3 DNA sequence: TGTGCCAGCAGTTACAGGGGGACCTACAATGAGCAGTTCTTC.

In regard to this clone: Different DNA sequences within this sample yield the same CDR3. The V call is TRBV2, the J call TRBJ2-3; 9 nucleotides align to TRBD1. The germline CDR1 and CDR2 sequences are SNHLY and FYNNEI. The CDR3 contains 14 residues. Trimming at V came to 4 bases and at J to 1 base, leaving 0 bases not matched to a gene. CDR3 coding DNA: TGTGCCAGCAGTGGGGACAGGGGCACAGATACGCAGTATTTT. Encoded protein: CASSGDRGTDTQYF.

The chain couples TRBV24-1 to TRBJ2-7, with D unresolved. The germline gives CDR1 KGHDR, CDR2 SFDVKD. The CDR3 has 14 amino acids. Trimming left V 9 bases short and J 0 bases short, with 14 bases between. The CDR3 bases are TGTGCCACCTCTATCCAGAGGAGCTCCTACGAGCAGTACGTC. It encodes CATSIQRSSYEQYV.

The chain joins TRBV19 to TRBJ2-1; no clear D. Germline CDR1 and CDR2: LNHDA and SQIVND (reference sequence). The CDR3 totals 15 residues. V was pared by 3 bases and J by 0 bases, with 9 bases between. DNA of the CDR3: TGTGCCAGTAGTATTGGAGCAAGCTCCTACAATGAGCAGTTCTTC. Protein sequence: CASSIGASSYNEQFF.

The gene calls are TRBV30 and TRBJ2-3; a weak D match, TRBD2 (5 bases). Germline V gene lookup returns CDR1 GTSNPN and CDR2 SVGIG (reference sequence). Between the trimmed V and J ends, which lost 4 bases and 1 base, there was a span of 15 bases. This CDR3 has 15 residues. The CDR3 loop reads CAWTRPGLGTDTQYF. CDR3 nucleotides: TGTGCCTGGACTCGACCGGGGTTGGGCACAGATACGCAGTATTTT.

The V gene is TRBV5-4, the J gene TRBJ2-5; 12 bases align to TRBD2. This CDR3 region has 16 residues. CDR1 SGHNT and CDR2 YYREEE come from the germline V gene (reference sequence). V trimming: 0 bases; J trimming: 5 bases; junction bases outside the gene matches: 5. CDR3 protein: CASSLGLAGARETQYF. Here the CDR3 DNA reads TGTGCCAGCAGCTTGGGACTAGCGGGGGCCCGGGAGACCCAGTACTTC. Full variable domain (rest looked up from reference TRBV5-4 and TRBJ2-5): ETGVTQSPTHLIKTRGQQVTLRCSSQSGHNTVSWYQQALGQGPQFIFQYYREEENGRGNFPPRFSGLQFPNYSSELNVNALELDDSALYLCASSLGLAGARETQYFGPGTRLLVL.

The chain has TRBV19 and TRBJ2-1; no firm D call. The CDR3 has 14 residues. Germline V CDR1 and CDR2: LNHDA, SQIVND (reference sequence). Trimming left V 7 bases short and J 8 bases short, with 18 bases between. CDR3 in amino acids: CASTPGWAADEQFF. CDR3 bases: TGTGCCAGTACCCCCGGCTGGGCCGCAGATGAGCAGTTCTTC.

This clone was counted between two and nine times. The chain has TRBV6-5 and TRBJ2-1; 8 bases are a match to TRBD2. CDR1 and CDR2 from the germline V gene are MNHEY and SVGAGI. Germline trimming cut 4 bases from V and 2 bases from J; bases unmatched to any gene: 7. The CDR3 totals 16 residues. The CDR3 bases are TGTGCCAGCAGTTTAAGAGCGGGGGCCACCTACAATGAGCAGTTCTTC. As protein: CASSLRAGATYNEQFF.

The sample holds a few counts of this clone. This chain uses TRBV28 with TRBJ1-1; 7 bases are a match to TRBD1. This CDR3 contains 14 residues. Germline V gene lookup returns CDR1 MDHEN and CDR2 SYDVKM. The V segment lost 3 bases and the J segment 7 bases; nucleotides outside the gene matches: 8. The CDR3 loop is CASSFWDRRVEAFF. CDR3 in DNA: TGTGCCAGCAGTTTCTGGGACAGAAGGGTTGAAGCTTTCTTT.

The chain couples TRBV7-8 to TRBJ1-2; 9 positions match TRBD1. CDR3 length: 14 residues. The germline gives CDR1 SGHVS, CDR2 FQNEAQ. V dropped 4 bases and J dropped 4; count of bases not matched to a gene: 4. CDR3 DNA: TGTGCCAGCAGCTGGACAGGGGAGAGCTATGGCTACACCTTC. This sequence encodes CASSWTGESYGYTF.

The chain uses TRBV10-3 and TRBJ1-4; D unresolved. The germline gives CDR1 ENHRY, CDR2 SYGVKD. The germline V and J ends were trimmed by 11 bases and 0 bases, with 10 bases remaining between them. This CDR3 has 13 amino acids. The chain's CDR3 is CASAEATNEKLFF. DNA for the CDR3: TGTGCCTCCGCGGAGGCAACTAATGAAAAACTGTTTTTT.

The rearrangement uses TRBV5-1 and TRBJ2-2; D gene unclear. Per the germline V gene, CDR1 is SGHRS and CDR2 is YFSETQ. The CDR3 has 14 residues. V shed 1 base and J shed 6 bases, with 10 bases lying between them. CDR3 DNA sequence: TGCGCCAGCAGCTTGCAGTCAGGTCCCGGGGAGCTGTTTTTT. It is translated as CASSLQSGPGELFF.

The chain links TRBV5-6 to TRBJ2-3; TRBD2 aligns across 9 bases. The CDR3 spans 16 residues. J was trimmed by 2 bases and V by 0 bases; bases with no gene match: 4. The V gene's germline CDR1 is SGHDT and CDR2 YYEEEE. The CDR3 DNA follows: TGTGCCAGCAGCTTGGAGCTAGCGGGGCTCACAGATACGCAGTATTTT. It encodes CASSLELAGLTDTQYF.

The chain has TRBV5-6 and TRBJ2-5; 12 nucleotides line up with TRBD2. The germline CDR1 and CDR2 sequences are SGHDT and YYEEEE. The CDR3 totals 16 residues. V shed 4 bases and J 7 bases; nucleotides not matched to a gene: 11. The CDR3 reads CASSIRLAGVGGTQYF. The CDR3, as DNA: TGTGCCAGCAGCATCCGACTAGCGGGAGTGGGGGGGACCCAGTACTTC.

The gene calls are TRBV6-2 or TRBV6-3 and TRBJ2-1; D remains ambiguous. V was clipped by 4 bases and J by 3 bases, with 7 bases between them. Germline V gene sequence: CDR1 MNHEY, CDR2 SVGEGT. The CDR3 consists of 13 residues. The CDR3 DNA is TGTGCCAGCAGTTGGGCAGACTACAATGAGCAGTTCTTC. Translated: CASSWADYNEQFF.

The J gene is TRBJ2-7, the V gene TRBV10-1, with D maybe TRBD1 (6 bases). This CDR3 comprises 14 residues. CDR1 is WNHNN, CDR2 SYGVQD, per germline (reference sequence). V was trimmed by 6 bases and J by 1 base, leaving 13 bases between them. CDR3 region: CASRRQVGSYEQYV. The DNA for the CDR3 is TGCGCCAGCAGAAGACAGGTTGGGTCCTACGAGCAGTACGTC.